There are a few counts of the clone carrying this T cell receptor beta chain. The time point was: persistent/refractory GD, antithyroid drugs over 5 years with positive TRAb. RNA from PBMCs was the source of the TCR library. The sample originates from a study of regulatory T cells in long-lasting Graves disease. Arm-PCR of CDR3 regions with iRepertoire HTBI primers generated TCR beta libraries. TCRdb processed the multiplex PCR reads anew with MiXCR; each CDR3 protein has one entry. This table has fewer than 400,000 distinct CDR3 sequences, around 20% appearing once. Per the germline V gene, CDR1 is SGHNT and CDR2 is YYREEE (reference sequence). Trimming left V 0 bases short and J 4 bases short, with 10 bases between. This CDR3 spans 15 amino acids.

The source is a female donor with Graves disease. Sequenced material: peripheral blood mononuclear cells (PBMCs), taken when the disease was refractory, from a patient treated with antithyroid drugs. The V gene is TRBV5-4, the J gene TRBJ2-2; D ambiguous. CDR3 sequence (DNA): TGTGCCAGCAGCTTGGTCGGAAGGTCCACCGGGGAGCTGTTTTTT. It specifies CASSLVGRSTGELFF.